This TCR beta chain was observed in a study of lymphopenia after photon versus proton radiotherapy. Here immunoSEQ multiplex PCR was the method, and the copy in TCRdb shows in-frame clones only, minus some. The sample gives 10,000 to 15,000 clones, about 87% of which show up once; roughly 3.5% is in the top ten. Germline CDR1 is LNHDA and CDR2 is SQIVND (reference sequence). This CDR3 region has 14 residues. V gave up 6 bases and J gave up 3 bases; unmatched junction bases: 3. This sequence joins TRBV19 and TRBJ2-2, with TRBD1 identical over 8 bases. The sequence derives from a man aged 55 to 70 with pancreatic cancer. This specimen was peripheral blood, taken from a patient treated with photon-based radiotherapy. Here the CDR3 DNA reads TGTGCCAGTAGATTACAGGGGGACACCGGGGAGCTGTTTTTT. This gives the protein CASRLQGDTGELFF.